This is a list of T cell receptor beta chains from one sample in a study of cytomegalovirus exposure and HLA in healthy donors. Repertoires were generated with immunoSEQ multiplex PCR, while TCRdb's copy carries only in-frame clones and drops some. The sample includes some 130,000 clones, 75% to 85% seen only once; the top ten take over 2%. The sequencing input was PBMCs. These receptors all stem from a young man in good health and CMV-seronegative. The conserved cysteine and the conserved F or W are not part of the CDR3 here. Clone size is given for some rows only: seen once, a few or many times, or a class if the clone is expanded.

clone size: NA; V gene: TRBV5-4; J gene: TRBJ2-7; CDR3 protein: ASSLGTQGPIREQY
clone size: NA; V gene: TRBV9; J gene: TRBJ2-5; CDR3 protein: ASSVQANRETQY
clone size: NA; V gene: TRBV28; J gene: TRBJ1-1; CDR3 protein: ASSPSGRGTEAF
clone size: NA; V gene: TRBV19; J gene: TRBJ1-1; CDR3 protein: ASSMDRPLTGEAF
clone size: NA; V gene: TRBV14; J gene: TRBJ2-2; CDR3 protein: ASSPSNYTGELF
clone size: NA; V gene: TRBV7-7; J gene: TRBJ2-3; CDR3 protein: ASSLNGPSDTQY
clone size: few; V gene: TRBV2; J gene: TRBJ1-1; CDR3 protein: ASSTTGNTEAF
clone size: NA; V gene: TRBV12-5; J gene: TRBJ2-5; CDR3 protein: ASGLTRETQY
clone size: NA; V gene: TRBV6-4; J gene: TRBJ2-3; CDR3 protein: ASSDSPGQTTDTQY
clone size: few; V gene: TRBV4-2; J gene: TRBJ1-1; CDR3 protein: ASSQDVVTEAF
clone size: few; V gene: TRBV19; J gene: TRBJ1-1; CDR3 protein: ASGDSVNTEAF
clone size: NA; V gene: TRBV29-1; J gene: TRBJ2-2; CDR3 protein: SVAETGGTGELF
clone size: NA; V gene: TRBV28; J gene: TRBJ2-7; CDR3 protein: ASSSRTSGILFEQY
clone size: NA; V gene: TRBV23-1; J gene: TRBJ2-2; CDR3 protein: ASRIGVGTGELF
clone size: NA; V gene: TRBV15; J gene: TRBJ2-1; CDR3 protein: ATSRDILSGGEQF
clone size: NA; V gene: TRBV5-8; J gene: TRBJ2-1; CDR3 protein: ASSWEGLAVFSYNEQF